The 23 T cell receptor beta chains below come from one sample, sequenced in a study of cytomegalovirus exposure and HLA in healthy donors. Sequenced by immunoSEQ multiplex PCR; TCRdb stores in-frame clones only, minus some. The sample has 65,000 or so clones, about 94% seen once; the top ten hold 4% to 5.5%. The sample taken for sequencing was PBMCs. Receptor source: a man younger than 35 in good health and CMV-seropositive.

J is TRBJ2-1 and V is TRBV11-3, with 9 nucleotides matching TRBD2. The trim removed 1 base at V and 4 bases at J, leaving 5 bases unmatched. This CDR3 has 16 amino acids. From germline, CDR1 is SGHNT and CDR2 YENEEA. The CDR3 reads CASSLVSSGTYNEQFF. In DNA form, the CDR3 reads TGTGCCAGCAGCTTAGTCTCTAGCGGGACATACAATGAGCAGTTCTTC.

The V and J genes are TRBV19 and TRBJ2-2; weak D call: TRBD2 (6 bases). Deletions cut 6 bases from V and 2 bases from J, with 13 bases between. The germline V gene has CDR1 LNHDA and CDR2 SQIVND (reference sequence). The CDR3 consists of 15 residues. In nucleotides, the CDR3 is TGTGCCAGTAGCGCGGGACCAATTAACACCGGGGAGCTGTTTTTT. Translation gives CASSAGPINTGELFF.

This chain joins TRBV28 and TRBJ2-7, with 7 bases fitting TRBD1. Germline loops: CDR1 MDHEN, CDR2 SYDVKM. This CDR3 comprises 14 residues. Unmatched junction bases numbered 7, after V lost 6 bases and J lost 2 bases. In nucleotides, the CDR3 is TGTGCCAGCAGGACACAGGGGATTGCCTACGAGCAGTACTTC. This gives the protein CASRTQGIAYEQYF.

The chain joins TRBV5-4 to TRBJ2-5, with 7 bases fitting TRBD2. Germline V lookup: CDR1 SGHNT, CDR2 YYREEE (reference sequence). This CDR3 is 15 amino acids long. Trimming took 3 bases from V and 2 from J; bases not matched to a gene: 7. The CDR3 sequence: CASSSTGLGQETQYF. CDR3 DNA sequence: TGTGCCAGCAGCTCTACCGGACTAGGACAAGAGACCCAGTACTTC. The full variable domain, in which reference TRBV5-4 and TRBJ2-5 provide the parts outside the CDR3, is ETGVTQSPTHLIKTRGQQVTLRCSSQSGHNTVSWYQQALGQGPQFIFQYYREEENGRGNFPPRFSGLQFPNYSSELNVNALELDDSALYLCASSSTGLGQETQYFGPGTRLLVL.

The V gene is TRBV6-6, the J gene TRBJ2-3, with 7 bases aligning to TRBD2. Per the germline V gene, CDR1 is MNHNY and CDR2 is SVGAGI (reference sequence). Germline trimming cut 8 bases from V and 2 bases from J; bases unmatched to any gene: 7. The CDR3 is 14 residues long. CDR3 nucleotide sequence: TGTGCCAGCCGGCTAGCGGATCACACAGATACGCAGTATTTT. Protein product: CASRLADHTDTQYF.

This chain joins TRBV6-4 and TRBJ2-5, with a possible D match to TRBD1 (6 bases). CDR1 and CDR2 (germline): MRHNA, SNTAGT. The CDR3 is 13 amino acids. V shed 5 bases and J shed 3 bases, with 10 bases lying between them. CDR3 region: CASSPSGEETQYF. CDR3 bases: TGTGCCAGCAGTCCTTCAGGGGAAGAGACCCAGTACTTC.

CDR3 coding DNA: TGTGCCAGCAGCCAATCCAGAATCGGAAACACCATATATTTT. Translation gives CASSQSRIGNTIYF. V gene TRBV16 combines with J gene TRBJ1-3; D not resolved. The CDR3 spans 14 residues. V was clipped by 0 bases and J by 4 bases, with 7 bases between them. CDR1 and CDR2 (germline): KGHSY, FQNENV.

The chain uses TRBV7-2 and TRBJ1-4; perhaps TRBD1 as D (6 bases). This CDR3 is 14 amino acids long. Germline CDR1 and CDR2: SGHTA and FQGNSA. Trimming stripped 5 bases from V and 4 bases from J, with 11 bases between. CDR3 DNA sequence: TGTGCCAGCAGCCCAGGGGCAGTTAATGAAAAACTGTTTTTT. Translating it yields CASSPGAVNEKLFF.

This clone has a single count. This chain joins TRBV5-4 and TRBJ2-6, with D maybe TRBD2 (5 bases). Germline CDR1 is SGHNT and CDR2 is YYREEE (reference sequence). The CDR3 covers 15 residues. The V gene lost 4 bases and the J gene lost 0 bases, with 8 bases spanning the gap. The CDR3 sequence is CASSEGPSGANVLTF. For the CDR3, the DNA is TGTGCCAGCAGCGAGGGCCCCTCTGGGGCCAACGTCCTGACTTTC.

The chain combines TRBV6-6 with TRBJ1-5; unclear D gene. In germline, CDR1 is MNHNY, CDR2 SVGAGI (reference sequence). There are 13 residues in the CDR3. Deletions cut 11 bases from V and 4 bases from J, with 15 bases between. CDR3 DNA: TGTGCCTACAGCCTTTCCCAAAATCAGCCCCAGCATTTT. Translated, it gives CAYSLSQNQPQHF.

This sequence joins TRBV19 and TRBJ2-7; TRBD1 matches 7 bases. Germline V CDR1 and CDR2: LNHDA, SQIVND (reference sequence). V shed 6 bases and J 2 bases; nucleotides not matched to a gene: 7. This CDR3 has 14 residues. DNA for the CDR3: TGTGCCAGTAGGAGCAACAGGGGTCCCTACGAGCAGTACTTC. Translated: CASRSNRGPYEQYF.

This clone was observed once. Other DNA variants within this sample encode the same CDR3. This sequence joins TRBV9 and TRBJ1-2, with D perhaps TRBD1 (5 bases). V shed 0 bases and J shed 4 bases, with 10 bases lying between them. Per germline, CDR1 SGDLS and CDR2 YYNGEE. The CDR3 is 14 amino acids. The DNA for the CDR3 is TGTGCCAGCAGCGTAGGTCAGGGAACCTATGGCTACACCTTC. Its translation: CASSVGQGTYGYTF.

This clone was seen a single time. The V gene is TRBV4-3, the J gene TRBJ1-4, with a possible D match to TRBD1 (6 bases). The CDR3 extends over 14 amino acids. The V end was cut by 1 base, the J end by 4 bases, with 7 bases between. CDR1 and CDR2 (germline): LGHNA, YSLEER. DNA of the CDR3: TGCGCCAGCAGCCAAGGAGGGGGTAATGAAAAACTGTTTTTT. This codes for CASSQGGGNEKLFF.

This clone was recorded once. This sequence joins TRBV2 and TRBJ1-2; 10 bases agree with TRBD1. Germline assignment: CDR1 SNHLY and CDR2 FYNNEI. The CDR3 is 15 residues long. V lost 7 bases to trimming and J lost 7 bases; unmatched junction nucleotides: 12. CDR3 region: CASTSVGTGVSGYTF. The CDR3 DNA is TGTGCCAGCACCTCAGTCGGGACAGGGGTCTCTGGCTACACCTTC.

The chain couples TRBV30 to TRBJ2-5, with D hard to call. Germline assignment: CDR1 GTSNPN and CDR2 SVGIG (reference sequence). This CDR3 contains 11 residues. CDR3 amino acids: CAWSAAETQYF. Here the CDR3 DNA reads TGTGCTTGGTCTGCGGCGGAGACCCAGTACTTC.

The chain is built from TRBV4-1 and TRBJ2-5, with no clear D. The CDR3 runs 16 residues. Per germline, CDR1 MGHRA and CDR2 YSYEKL. V lost 1 base, J lost 0 bases, and 12 bases lay in between. CDR3: CASSQVGRRYQETQYF. The CDR3 bases are TGCGCCAGCAGCCAAGTGGGTCGGCGGTACCAAGAGACCCAGTACTTC.

This chain joins TRBV7-6 and TRBJ2-1; D might be TRBD2 (5 bases). The CDR3 extends over 15 amino acids. V was clipped by 5 bases and J by 0 bases, with 11 bases between them. Germline V gene lookup returns CDR1 SGHVS and CDR2 FNYEAQ. In nucleotides, the CDR3 is TGTGCCAGCAGCCCGTACGGAGGCTCCTACAATGAGCAGTTCTTC. Protein: CASSPYGGSYNEQFF.

The chain is built from TRBV5-4 and TRBJ1-2; D is uncertain. This CDR3 comprises 17 residues. CDR1 is SGHNT and CDR2 is YYREEE in the germline V gene (reference sequence). The V end lost 4 bases, the J end lost 0 bases, and 19 bases lay between the germline ends. The CDR3 DNA is TGTGCCAGCAGCCCAATAAGTGGTAGCAGTCCTAACTATGGCTACACCTTC. Its protein is CASSPISGSSPNYGYTF.

The chain carries TRBV11-3 and TRBJ2-7; 12 bases fit TRBD2. The length of the CDR3 is 15 residues. Looked up from germline, CDR1 is SGHNT and CDR2 is YENEEA. V was pared by 3 bases and J by 5 bases, with 5 bases of the junction left unmatched. CDR3 in amino acids: CASSFTTSGGDEQYF. CDR3 bases: TGTGCCAGCAGCTTCACGACTAGCGGGGGAGACGAGCAGTACTTC.

The CDR3, as DNA: TGTGCCAGCAGTTCAAGACTAGCGGGGATCTCCTACGAGCAGTACTTC. Its translation: CASSSRLAGISYEQYF. The rearrangement links TRBV27 to TRBJ2-7, with 11 bases lining up with TRBD2. CDR3 length: 16 amino acids. J was trimmed by 0 bases and V by 4 bases; bases with no gene match: 5. Germline loops: CDR1 MNHEY, CDR2 SMNVEV (reference sequence).

The CDR3, as DNA: TGCAGCGTTGAAGCCAACAGGGCTGAAGCTTTCTTT. Encoded protein: CSVEANRAEAFF. The chain links TRBV29-1 to TRBJ1-1; possible D gene TRBD1, 6 bases. Germline V gives CDR1 SQVTM, CDR2 ANQGSEA. Trimming pared 1 base from V and 6 bases from J, leaving 9 bases between. The CDR3 is made up of 12 amino acids.

The chain recombines TRBV2 with TRBJ1-2; D remains ambiguous. This CDR3 contains 14 residues. Trimming pared 3 bases from V and 6 bases from J, leaving 14 bases between. The V gene's germline CDR1 is SNHLY and CDR2 FYNNEI. CDR3 nucleotide sequence: TGTGCCAGCAGTGAGTCGGTCAGGTCTGATGGCTACACCTTC. This sequence encodes CASSESVRSDGYTF.

The chain has TRBV2 and TRBJ2-5; the D gene is possibly TRBD1 (5 bases). V was trimmed by 4 bases and J by 14 bases, leaving 11 bases between them. Germline assignment: CDR1 SNHLY and CDR2 FYNNEI. This CDR3 contains 10 residues. The CDR3 DNA sequence: TGTGCCAGCAGTGGGCTAGGGGCCTACTTC. This translates into CASSGLGAYF.